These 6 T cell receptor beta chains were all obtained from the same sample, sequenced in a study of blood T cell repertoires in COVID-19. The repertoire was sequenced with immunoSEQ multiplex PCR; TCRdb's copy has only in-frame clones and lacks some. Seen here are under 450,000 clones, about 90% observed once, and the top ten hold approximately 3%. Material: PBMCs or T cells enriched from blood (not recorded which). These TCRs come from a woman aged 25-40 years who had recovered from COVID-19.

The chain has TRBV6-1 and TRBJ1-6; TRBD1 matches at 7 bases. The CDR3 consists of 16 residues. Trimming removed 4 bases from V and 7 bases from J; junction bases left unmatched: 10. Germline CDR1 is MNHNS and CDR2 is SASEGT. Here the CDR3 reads CASSGRTGVGNSPLHF. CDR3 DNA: TGTGCCAGCAGTGGGAGAACAGGGGTAGGCAATTCACCCCTCCACTTT.

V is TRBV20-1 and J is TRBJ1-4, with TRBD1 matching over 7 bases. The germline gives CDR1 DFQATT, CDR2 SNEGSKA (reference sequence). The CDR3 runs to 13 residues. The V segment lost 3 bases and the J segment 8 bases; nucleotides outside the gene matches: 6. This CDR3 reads CSASKGAREKLFF. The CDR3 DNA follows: TGCAGTGCTAGTAAGGGGGCGCGAGAAAAACTGTTTTTT.

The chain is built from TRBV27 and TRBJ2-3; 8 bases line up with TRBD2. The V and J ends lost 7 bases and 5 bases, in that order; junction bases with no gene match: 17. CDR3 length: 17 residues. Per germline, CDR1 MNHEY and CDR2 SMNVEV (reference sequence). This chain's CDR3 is CASTTRGRTSIGDTQYF. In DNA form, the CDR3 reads TGTGCCAGCACCACTAGAGGCCGGACTAGCATTGGAGATACGCAGTATTTT.

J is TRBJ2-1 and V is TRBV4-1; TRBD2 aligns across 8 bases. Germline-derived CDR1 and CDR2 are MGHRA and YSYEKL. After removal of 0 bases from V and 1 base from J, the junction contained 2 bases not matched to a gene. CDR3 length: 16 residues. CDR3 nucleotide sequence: TGCGCCAGCAGCCAAGACGGGGGGGGATCCTACAATGAGCAGTTCTTC. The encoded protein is CASSQDGGGSYNEQFF.

The CDR3 protein is CASSQEGTSGANTGELFF. The CDR3 DNA reads TGTGCCAGCAGCCAAGAAGGGACTAGCGGGGCGAACACCGGGGAGCTGTTTTTT. The chain has TRBV3-1 (or the pseudogene TRBV3-2) and TRBJ2-2, with 13 bases lining up with TRBD2. The CDR3 has 18 residues. V shed 0 bases and J 0 bases; nucleotides not matched to a gene: 1. Germline CDR1 is LGHDT and CDR2 is YNNKEL (reference sequence).

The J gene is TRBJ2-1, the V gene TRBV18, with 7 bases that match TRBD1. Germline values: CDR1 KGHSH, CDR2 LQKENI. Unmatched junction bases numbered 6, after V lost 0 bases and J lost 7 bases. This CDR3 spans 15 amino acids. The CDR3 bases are TGTGCCAGCTCACCACCCGGGACAGCCATAAATGAGCAGTTCTTC. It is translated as CASSPPGTAINEQFF.